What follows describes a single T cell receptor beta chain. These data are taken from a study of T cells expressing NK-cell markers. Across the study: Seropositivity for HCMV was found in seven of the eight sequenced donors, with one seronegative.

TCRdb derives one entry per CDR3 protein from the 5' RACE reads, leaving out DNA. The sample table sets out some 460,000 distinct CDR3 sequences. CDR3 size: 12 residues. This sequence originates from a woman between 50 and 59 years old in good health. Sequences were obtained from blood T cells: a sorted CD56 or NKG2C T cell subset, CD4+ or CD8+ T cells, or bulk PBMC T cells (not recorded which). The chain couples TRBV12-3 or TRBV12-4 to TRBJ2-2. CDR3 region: CASKYRTGELFF.